Each of the 14 T cell receptor beta chains below was sequenced from the same sample in a study of tumor-infiltrating lymphocytes in primary liver carcinoma. Researchers generated TCR beta cDNA from about 450 ng of total RNA, relying on a constant-region primer. Investigators got TCR beta libraries out of three nested multiplex PCR rounds, done with slightly modified ARM-PCR. Primers for the first two PCR rounds were TRBV1-TRBV30 forward primers and a C-beta reverse primer (approximately 9 cycles per round). TCRdb reprocessed the multiplex PCR reads via MiXCR and lists one record per CDR3 protein. The sample yields hundreds of thousands of distinct CDR3 sequences, about three fifths seen once. Unsorted whole blood supplied the blood RNA, and germline DNA was isolated too. Sequencing was carried out using peripheral blood. The source of these receptors is a young woman with primary liver carcinoma and hepatitis B virus infection.

Turning to this clonotype: A much bigger clone sits one base away, suggesting this may be a read error. V and J are TRBV29-1 and TRBJ2-7; 12 nucleotides line up with TRBD2. Germline CDR1 and CDR2: SQVTM and ANQGSEA. V shed 4 bases and J 6 bases; nucleotides not matched to a gene: 7. This CDR3 contains 14 residues. The CDR3 sequence: CSVARLAGVGEQYF. The CDR3 nucleotides are TGCAGCGTTGCTAGACTAGCGGGAGTGGGCGAGCAGTACTTC.

Notes on this clonotype: An end of the junction differs from the germline gene, which may be a read error. As DNA, the CDR3 is TGTGTCATCAGCCGCGAACCAGGGGTAGATGAGCAGTTCTTC. Encoded protein: CVISREPGVDEQFF. The rearrangement joins TRBV10-3 to TRBJ2-1, with a tentative D call TRBD1 (6 bases). The germline V gene encodes CDR1 ENHRY and CDR2 SYGVKD. This CDR3 region has 14 residues.

Notes on this clonotype: The junction does not match germline at one end; this may be a read error. V usage is TRBV12-3 or TRBV12-4 and J usage is TRBJ2-1, with a possible D match to TRBD2 (6 bases). The CDR3 loop spans 11 amino acids. CDR3 nucleotides: TGTGCCAGCAGTTTATGGCGGGATAGTGTCTTC. It yields the protein CASSLWRDSVF.

The J gene is TRBJ1-1, the V gene TRBV6-1; D remains unclear. Germline V gene sequence: CDR1 MNHNS, CDR2 SASEGT. The CDR3 is made up of 13 amino acids. The ends were cut back, 10 bases at V and 1 base at J, with 13 bases in the middle. CDR3 in DNA: TGTGCCAACCGGAGCACATGGAACACTGAAGCTTTCTTT. It codes for CANRSTWNTEAFF.

V is TRBV30 and J is TRBJ1-1, with D maybe TRBD1 (5 bases). The V gene lost 0 bases and the J gene lost 1 base, with 9 bases spanning the gap. From germline, CDR1 is GTSNPN and CDR2 SVGIG (reference sequence). CDR3 length: 14 residues. CDR3 residues: CAWSVRVGNTEAFF. Here the CDR3 DNA reads TGTGCCTGGAGTGTCAGGGTTGGGAACACTGAAGCTTTCTTT. Full variable domain (rest looked up from reference TRBV30 and TRBJ1-1): SQTIHQWPATLVQPVGSPLSLECTVEGTSNPNLYWYRQAAGRGLQLLFYSVGIGQISSEVPQNLSASRPQDRQFILSSKKLLLSDSGFYLCAWSVRVGNTEAFFGQGTRLTVV.

In the case of this clonotype: The limits of the CDR3 on the DNA are not certain, so only TCRdb's listed CDR3 is given. The chain has TRBV11-2 and TRBJ1-1; the table names TRBD1, a call not compared with the DNA. The CDR3 spans 14 residues, counting both ends. The germline CDR1 and CDR2 sequences are SGHAT and FQNNGV. Here the CDR3 reads CASSLGGFGTGAFF.

A few counts support this clonotype. The J gene is TRBJ2-5, the V gene TRBV4-2; 7 nucleotides agree with TRBD2. V shed 5 bases, J shed 0 bases, and the junction held 9 bases outside the gene matches. The CDR3 contains 16 residues. Germline CDR1 reads LGHNA; CDR2 reads YNFKEQ. The CDR3: CASSSRGAGDQETQYF. CDR3 in DNA: TGTGCCAGCAGCTCCCGGGGCGCGGGGGACCAAGAGACCCAGTACTTC.

About this clonotype: The CDR3 carries no conserved terminal phenylalanine or tryptophan, so it likely arises from a read error. The CDR3 coding sequence is TGTGTCAGCAGTAATCCAGGGGGCGGCTTTCGGACTGAAGCTTTCATT. Translating gives CVSSNPGGGFRTEAFI. This chain connects TRBV28 to TRBJ1-1; 8 nucleotides agree with TRBD1. The CDR3 sequence is 16 residues long. The germline V gene has CDR1 MDHEN and CDR2 SYDVKM.

The V call is TRBV6-2 or TRBV6-3, the J call TRBJ2-1; 11 bases map to TRBD2. This CDR3 is 21 amino acids long. Germline loops: CDR1 MNHEY, CDR2 SVGEGT. V shed 4 bases and J 2 bases; nucleotides not matched to a gene: 19. CDR3 region: CASSFLLPGLAVISPYNEQFF. The CDR3 DNA follows: TGTGCCAGCAGTTTTCTTCTACCGGGACTAGCGGTTATAAGCCCCTACAATGAGCAGTTCTTC.

A remark on this clonotype: This clone may be a read error of a much larger clone one base away. The gene calls are TRBV6-5 and TRBJ2-3; D unresolved. Germline CDR1 and CDR2: MNHEY and SVGAGI. CDR3 length equals 14 residues. The CDR3, as DNA: TGTGCCAACAGTTATTCTCCCAGGCGGGATACGCAGTATTTT. This sequence encodes CANSYSPRRDTQYF.

This clonotype has only a few counts. A read error may account for a junction end that differs from germline. This chain links TRBV10-2 with TRBJ1-5; D is ambiguous. The CDR3 consists of 14 residues. Germline V gene data show CDR1 as WSHSY and CDR2 as SAAADI. The CDR3 protein is CANSDNRLNQPQHF. Written as DNA, the CDR3 is TGCGCCAACAGTGACAACCGGCTAAATCAGCCCCAGCATTTT.

This clonotype was counted many times. The DNA for the CDR3 is TGTGCCAGCAGTAAACAAACCAATGAGCAGTTCTTC. Its translation: CASSKQTNEQFF. This rearrangement joins TRBV6-6 to TRBJ2-1, with unresolved D. This CDR3 is 12 amino acids long. CDR1 is MNHNY and CDR2 is SVGAGI in the germline V gene (reference sequence). V lost 5 bases and J 6 bases, leaving 8 bases between the germline ends.

This chain joins TRBV12-3 or TRBV12-4 and TRBJ1-2, with 9 bases that match TRBD1. V gave up 6 bases and J gave up 5 bases; unmatched junction bases: 7. The CDR3 runs to 14 residues. CDR3 in amino acids: CASRPSDRGYGYTF. CDR3 sequence (DNA): TGTGCCAGCAGACCCTCTGACAGGGGGTATGGCTACACCTTC.

This rearrangement joins TRBV5-4 to TRBJ2-1; no reliable D call. The J call is uncertain, as TRBJ2-7 better fits the DNA end. The CDR3 is made up of 17 amino acids. Germline V gene lookup returns CDR1 SGHNT and CDR2 YYREEE (reference sequence). Here the CDR3 DNA reads TGTGCCAGCAGCCCCCTTCCCCGCGCGACCTCCTACAATGAGCAGTACTTC. Protein product: CASSPLPRATSYNEQYF.